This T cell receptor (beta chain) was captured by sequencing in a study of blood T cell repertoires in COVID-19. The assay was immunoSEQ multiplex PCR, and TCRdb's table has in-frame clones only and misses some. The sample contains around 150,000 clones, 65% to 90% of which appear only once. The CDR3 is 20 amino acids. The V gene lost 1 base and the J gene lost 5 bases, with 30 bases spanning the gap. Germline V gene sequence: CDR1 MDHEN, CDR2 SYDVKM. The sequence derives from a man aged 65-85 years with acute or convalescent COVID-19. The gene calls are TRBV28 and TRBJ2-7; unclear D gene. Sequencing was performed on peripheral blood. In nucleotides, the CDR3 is TGTGCCAGCAGTTTATACGTTTGGCGCCGTAGGATTTCGAGGTCGGACGAGCAGTACTTC. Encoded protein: CASSLYVWRRRISRSDEQYF.